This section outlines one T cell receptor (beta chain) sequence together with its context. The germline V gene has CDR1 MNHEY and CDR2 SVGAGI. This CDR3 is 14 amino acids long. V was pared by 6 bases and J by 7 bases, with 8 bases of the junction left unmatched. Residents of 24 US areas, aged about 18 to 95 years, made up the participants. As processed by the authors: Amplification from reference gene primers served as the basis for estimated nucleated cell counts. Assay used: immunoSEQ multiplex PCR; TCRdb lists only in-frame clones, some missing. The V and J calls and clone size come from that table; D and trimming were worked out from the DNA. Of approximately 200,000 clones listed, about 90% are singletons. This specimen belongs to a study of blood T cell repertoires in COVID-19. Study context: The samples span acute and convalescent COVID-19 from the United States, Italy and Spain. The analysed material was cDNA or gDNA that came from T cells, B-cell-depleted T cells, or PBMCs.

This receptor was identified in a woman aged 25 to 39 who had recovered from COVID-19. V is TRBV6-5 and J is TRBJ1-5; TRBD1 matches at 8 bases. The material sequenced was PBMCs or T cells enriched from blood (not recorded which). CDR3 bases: TGTGCCAGCAGGCCCGACAGGGGCGGACAGCCCCAGCATTTT. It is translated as CASRPDRGGQPQHF.